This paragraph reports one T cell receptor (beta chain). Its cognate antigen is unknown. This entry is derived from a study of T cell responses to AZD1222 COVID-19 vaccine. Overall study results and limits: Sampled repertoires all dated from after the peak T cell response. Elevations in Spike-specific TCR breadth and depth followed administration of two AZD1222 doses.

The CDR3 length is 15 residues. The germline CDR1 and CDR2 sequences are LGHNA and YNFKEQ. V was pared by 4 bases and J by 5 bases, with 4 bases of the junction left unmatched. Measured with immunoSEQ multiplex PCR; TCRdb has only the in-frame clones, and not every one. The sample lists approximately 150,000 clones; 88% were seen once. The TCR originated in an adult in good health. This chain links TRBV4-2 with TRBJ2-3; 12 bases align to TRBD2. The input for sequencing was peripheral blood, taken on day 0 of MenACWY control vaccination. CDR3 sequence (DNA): TGTGCCAGCAGCCCCCTAGCGGGAGGGCGAGATACGCAGTATTTT. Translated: CASSPLAGGRDTQYF.